Here is one TCR beta chain with its context. Preparation of the TCRbeta library was carried out with unique molecular identifiers. TCRdb reprocessed the PCR reads via MiXCR and lists one record per CDR3 protein. The sample has about 540,000 distinct CDR3 sequences; around 17% are singletons. This entry comes from a study of T-cell reconstitution after alpha-beta-depleted transplantation in children. Per germline, CDR1 LGHDT and CDR2 YNNKEL (reference sequence). The CDR3 extends over 17 amino acids. V trimming: 5 bases; J trimming: 2 bases; junction bases outside the gene matches: 9. The clonotype originates from a human donor who donated a stem cell graft to a child with acute lymphoblastic leukemia. This specimen was PBMCs from the stem cell graft donor, taken from the stem cell graft. The chain combines TRBV3-1 with TRBJ2-1; 10 bases are a match to TRBD2. The CDR3: CASSSSSGSGTYNEQFF. The CDR3 DNA reads as TGTGCCAGCAGCTCATCTAGCGGGAGTGGAACCTACAATGAGCAGTTCTTC.